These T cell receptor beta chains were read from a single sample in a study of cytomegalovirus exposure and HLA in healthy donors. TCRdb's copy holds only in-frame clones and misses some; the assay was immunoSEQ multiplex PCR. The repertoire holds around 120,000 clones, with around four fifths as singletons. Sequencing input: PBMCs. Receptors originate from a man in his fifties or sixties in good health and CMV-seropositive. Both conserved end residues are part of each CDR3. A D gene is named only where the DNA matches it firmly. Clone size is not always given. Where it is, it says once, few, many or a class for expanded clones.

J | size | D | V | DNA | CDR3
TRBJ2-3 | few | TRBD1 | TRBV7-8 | TGTGCCAGCAGCTTCAGTCCCGGGACAGGAGGAGATACGCAGTATTTT | CASSFSPGTGGDTQYF
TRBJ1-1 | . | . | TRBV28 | TGTGCCAGCAGTTTTGACCCCAGGGGCATGAACACTGAAGCTTTCTTT | CASSFDPRGMNTEAFF
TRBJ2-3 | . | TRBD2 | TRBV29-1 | TGCAGCGTTGCAGCTAGCGGGAGAACAGATACGCAGTATTTT | CSVAASGRTDTQYF
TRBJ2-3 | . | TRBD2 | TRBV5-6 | TGTGCCAGCAGCTTTCGGGGGGGGACAGATACGCAGTATTTT | CASSFRGGTDTQYF
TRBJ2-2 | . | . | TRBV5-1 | TGCGCCAGCAGCCCAGGTACAGCGAACACCGGGGAGCTGTTTTTT | CASSPGTANTGELFF
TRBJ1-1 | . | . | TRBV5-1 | TGCGCCAGCAGCTGGGCAGGCCTGTTGAACACTGAAGCTTTCTTT | CASSWAGLLNTEAFF
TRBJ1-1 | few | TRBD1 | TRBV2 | TGTGCCAGCAGTGCGGGACAGGGGGGAGAAGCTTTCTTT | CASSAGQGGEAFF
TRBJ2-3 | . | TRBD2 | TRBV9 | TGTGCCAGCAGCCCGGGACTAGCGGCAAGCGTAGATACGCAGTATTTT | CASSPGLAASVDTQYF
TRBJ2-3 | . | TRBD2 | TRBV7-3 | TGTGCCAGCAGCTCGACCAGACTAGCGGGGGAGCAGTATTTT | CASSSTRLAGEQYF
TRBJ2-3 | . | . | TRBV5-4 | TGTGCCAGCTCCTCTAGGGGTGGCACAGATACGCAGTATTTT | CASSSRGGTDTQYF
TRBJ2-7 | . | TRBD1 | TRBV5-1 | TGCGCCAGCAGCTTGGGGGGACAGGGAAGCGAGCAGTACTTC | CASSLGGQGSEQYF
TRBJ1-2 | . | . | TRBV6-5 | TGTGCCAGCAGTTACGGCATAAACTATGGCTACACCTTC | CASSYGINYGYTF
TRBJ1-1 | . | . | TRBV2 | TGTGCCAGCAGTGCCGGGATCCTCGGAGCTGAAGCTTTCTTT | CASSAGILGAEAFF
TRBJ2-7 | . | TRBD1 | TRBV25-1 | TGTGCCAGCAGTGAGTCCAGGGGGCTCTTAGAGCAGTACTTC | CASSESRGLLEQYF
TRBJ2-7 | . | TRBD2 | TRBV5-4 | TGTGCCAGCAGCTCGGGCGGGGGGGCGTCCTACGAGCAGTACTTC | CASSSGGGASYEQYF
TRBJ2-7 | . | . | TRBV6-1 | TGTGCCAGCAGTGTCCCAGGGGAATCGCTCGAGCAGTACTTC | CASSVPGESLEQYF
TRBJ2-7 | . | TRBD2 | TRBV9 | TGTGCCAGCAGCGTAGGACTAGCGTCGTCCTACGAGCAGTACTTC | CASSVGLASSYEQYF
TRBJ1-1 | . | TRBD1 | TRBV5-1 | TGCGCCAGCAGCTCTGGGTGGACAGGGTCGACTGAAGCTTTCTTT | CASSSGWTGSTEAFF
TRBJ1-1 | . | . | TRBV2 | TGTGCCAGCACCCGGTACGCTGAAGCTTTCTTT | CASTRYAEAFF
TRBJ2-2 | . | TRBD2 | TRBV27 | TGTGCCAGCAGTCCCCTCCCGGGGGGGAACACCGGGGAGCTGTTTTTT | CASSPLPGGNTGELFF
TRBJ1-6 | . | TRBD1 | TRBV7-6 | TGTGCCAGCAGCTTAGTTGGTAGGGGGCTTAATAATTCACCCCTCCACTTT | CASSLVGRGLNNSPLHF
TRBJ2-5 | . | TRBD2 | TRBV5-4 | TGTGCCAGCAGCTTGGGTACGGGAGGGCCTGGGACCCAGTACTTC | CASSLGTGGPGTQYF
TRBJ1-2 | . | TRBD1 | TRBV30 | TGTGCCTGGAGTTTAGGACAGGGGAACTATGGCTACACCTTC | CAWSLGQGNYGYTF
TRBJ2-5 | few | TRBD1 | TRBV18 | TGTGCCAGCTCACCACTGGACAGGGGGCGAGAGACCCAGTACTTC | CASSPLDRGRETQYF
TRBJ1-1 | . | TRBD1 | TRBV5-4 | TGTGCCAGCAGCTTGGCCGGACAGGGACATTTGAACACTGAAGCTTTCTTT | CASSLAGQGHLNTEAFF
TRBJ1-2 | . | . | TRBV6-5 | TGTGCCAGCAGTTACCCCGGGGGGGGGCCCTATGGCTACACCTTC | CASSYPGGGPYGYTF
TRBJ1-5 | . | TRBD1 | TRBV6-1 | TGTGCCAGCAGTGAAGGACAGGGAGGATATCAGCCCCAGCATTTT | CASSEGQGGYQPQHF
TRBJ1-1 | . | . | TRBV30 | TGTGCCTGGAGGAAGGACAGTGGATACACTGAAGCTTTCTTT | CAWRKDSGYTEAFF
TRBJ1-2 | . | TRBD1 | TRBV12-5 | TGTGCTAGTGGCCAGGGGGGCAGCTATGGCTACACCTTC | CASGQGGSYGYTF
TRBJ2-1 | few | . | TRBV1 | TGCACCAGCAGGGAACTAGCGGGGTTTAGAAATGAGCAGTTCTTC | CTSRELAGFRNEQFF
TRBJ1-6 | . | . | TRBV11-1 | TGTGCCAGCAGCTTAAGCCATAATTCACCCCTCCACTTT | CASSLSHNSPLHF
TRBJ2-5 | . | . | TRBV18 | TGTGCCAGCTCACCCATAGGCAGGAAAGAGACCCAGTACTTC | CASSPIGRKETQYF
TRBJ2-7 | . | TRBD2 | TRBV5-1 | TGCGCCAGCAGCATTCTCACGGGGGGCTCCTACGAGCAGTACTTC | CASSILTGGSYEQYF
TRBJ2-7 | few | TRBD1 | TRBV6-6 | TGTGCCAGCAGTTACTCGACAGGGGCTACATATTACGAGCAGTACTTC | CASSYSTGATYYEQYF
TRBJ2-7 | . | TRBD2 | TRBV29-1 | TGCAGCGTGCTGGGACTAGCGGACACCTACGAGCAGTACTTC | CSVLGLADTYEQYF
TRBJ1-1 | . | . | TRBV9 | TGTGCCAGCAGCGGCCCCCAGGGGAGCAATGAAGCTTTCTTT | CASSGPQGSNEAFF
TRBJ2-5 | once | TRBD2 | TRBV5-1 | TGCGCCAGCAGCGGAGGGACTAGCGGACGGGTGACCCAGTACTTC | CASSGGTSGRVTQYF